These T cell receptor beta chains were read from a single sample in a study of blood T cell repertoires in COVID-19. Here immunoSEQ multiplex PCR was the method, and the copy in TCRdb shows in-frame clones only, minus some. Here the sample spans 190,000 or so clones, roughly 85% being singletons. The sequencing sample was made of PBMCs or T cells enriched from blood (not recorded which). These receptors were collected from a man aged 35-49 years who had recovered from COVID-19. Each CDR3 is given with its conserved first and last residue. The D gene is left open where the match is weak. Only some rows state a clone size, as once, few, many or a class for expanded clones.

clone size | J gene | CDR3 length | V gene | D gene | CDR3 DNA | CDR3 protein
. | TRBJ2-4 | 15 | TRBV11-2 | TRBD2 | TGTGCCAGCAGCACACATAGCGGGAGTAAAAACATTCAGTACTTC | CASSTHSGSKNIQYF
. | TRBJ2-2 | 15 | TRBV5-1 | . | TGCGCCAGCACACCGGGACACTCGCGGACCGGGGAGCTGTTTTTT | CASTPGHSRTGELFF
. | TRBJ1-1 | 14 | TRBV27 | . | TGTGCCAGCAGTCCCGCGACAGTTCTGGCTGAAGCTTTCTTT | CASSPATVLAEAFF
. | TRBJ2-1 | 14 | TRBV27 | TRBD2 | TGTGCCAGCAGGCTAGCGGGAGCCTACAATGAGCAGTTCTTC | CASRLAGAYNEQFF
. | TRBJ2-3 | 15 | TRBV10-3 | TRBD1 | TGTGCCATCAGTGGCCGGGACAGGAGCACAGATACGCAGTATTTT | CAISGRDRSTDTQYF
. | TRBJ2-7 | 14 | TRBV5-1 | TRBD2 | TGCGCCAGCAGCTCCCGGACTAGCGGGAGCGTGCAGTACTTC | CASSSRTSGSVQYF
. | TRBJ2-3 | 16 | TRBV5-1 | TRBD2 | TGCGCCAGCAGCGGCCGTCTTAGCGGGAGATGGTATACGCAGTATTTT | CASSGRLSGRWYTQYF
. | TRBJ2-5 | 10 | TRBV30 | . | TGTGCCTGCGGGTCGGTGACCCAGTACTTC | CACGSVTQYF
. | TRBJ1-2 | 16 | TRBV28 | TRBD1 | TGTGCCAGCAGTGCCGCAACCGGGACAGGAGCCGATGGCTACACCTTC | CASSAATGTGADGYTF
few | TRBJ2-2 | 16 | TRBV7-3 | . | TGTGCCAGCAGCGCCGTAGCCAGGGGAATGACCGGGGAGCTGTTTTTT | CASSAVARGMTGELFF
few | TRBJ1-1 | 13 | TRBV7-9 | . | TGTGCCAGCAGCTTATCTACAGATCCTTTAGCTTTCTTT | CASSLSTDPLAFF
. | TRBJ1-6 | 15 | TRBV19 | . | TGTGCCAGTAGTATGGCGGGGGCGAGGAATTCACCCCTCCACTTT | CASSMAGARNSPLHF
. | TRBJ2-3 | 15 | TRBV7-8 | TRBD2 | TGTGCCAGCACCGAAAGTAGCGGGAGCGCAGATACGCAGTATTTT | CASTESSGSADTQYF
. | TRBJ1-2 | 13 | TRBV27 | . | TGTGCCAGCAGGGGAGCGGGGTTGGGTGGCTACACCTTC | CASRGAGLGGYTF
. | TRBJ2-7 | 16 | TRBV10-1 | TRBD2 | TGCGCCAGCAGTGAGTCGCCTAGCGGGAGCTCCTACGAGCAGTACTTC | CASSESPSGSSYEQYF
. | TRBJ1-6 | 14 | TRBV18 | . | TGTGCCAGCACCTTACAGGGTTATAATTCACCCCTCCACTTT | CASTLQGYNSPLHF
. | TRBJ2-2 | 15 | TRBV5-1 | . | TGCGCCAGCAGCTTGGAGGGCAGGGACACCGGGGAGCTGTTTTTT | CASSLEGRDTGELFF